Sequencing of this TCR beta chain was carried out in a study of cytomegalovirus exposure and HLA in healthy donors. General study results and limits: Overall, under 200 TCR beta chains were annotated as cytomegalovirus-associated. In vitro testing confirmed a few CMV-associated chains as specific for CMV antigens.

The repertoire was sequenced with immunoSEQ multiplex PCR; TCRdb's copy has only in-frame clones and lacks some. The repertoire has about 110,000 clones, about 88% of them found once; the top ten carry roughly 4%. Germline V gives CDR1 MDHEN, CDR2 SYDVKM. The V end was cut by 5 bases, the J end by 4 bases, with 17 bases between. There are 16 residues in the CDR3. Separation from the approximately 670-subject first cohort characterized the approximately 120-subject validation cohort, to which the donors belonged. Regarding this clone: Its antigen is unidentified.

The sample taken for sequencing was PBMCs. This TCR derives from a woman between 18 and 29 years old in good health and CMV-seropositive. The chain joins TRBV28 to TRBJ1-4, with unresolved D. The CDR3, as DNA: TGTGCCAGCAGTCCCTATGCCGCACGCTATAATGAAAAACTGTTTTTT. It is translated as CASSPYAARYNEKLFF.